Detailed here is one T cell receptor (beta chain). Its antigen is undetermined. This sample was taken from a study of T cells in localized non-small cell lung cancer. Sequencing used immunoSEQ multiplex PCR; TCRdb keeps in-frame clones, though not all of them. The sample carries around 4,100 clones, roughly a quarter recorded once. Notes on the study in general: Adjacent lung exhibited a median of approximately 59 among the 100 most abundant tumor clones.

The CDR3 contains 15 residues. The V gene end was trimmed by 5 bases and the J gene end by 6 bases; junction bases not matched to a gene: 11. Germline V gene data show CDR1 as MNHGY and CDR2 as SAAAGT. The chain joins TRBV6-8 to TRBJ2-7; 9 bases match TRBD1. This clonotype was obtained from a man aged 40 to 70 with stage II lung adenocarcinoma. Specimen: lung tumor tissue, collected before any cancer treatment. The CDR3 here is CASSRTGDEIAEQYF. CDR3 DNA sequence: TGTGCCAGCAGTAGGACAGGGGACGAGATCGCCGAGCAGTACTTC.